A selection of T cell receptor beta chains follows, all from one sample in a study of PD-1 blockade in mismatch repair-deficient tumors. For these TCRs, the target antigens are not known. Clones were read by immunoSEQ multiplex PCR, and TCRdb kept only the in-frame ones, dropping some. The sample yields 7,000 to 9,500 clones, roughly 87% seen once. The sample in question was cells cultured in vitro, obtained from a patient treated with pembrolizumab. The source is an adult with mismatch repair-deficient cancer. Each CDR3 is given with its conserved first and last residue. Each record gives: V gene, J gene, D gene, clone size, CDR3 DNA, CDR3 protein. A D gene is named only where the DNA matches it firmly. Where a row states a size, it is once, few, many or the class of an expanded clone; other rows omit it.

v_call: TRBV18
j_call: TRBJ1-2
d_call: -
clone_size: -
cdr3_nt: TGTGCCAGCTCACCACCTAGCGGCAGGGGAGAAAACTATGGCTACACCTTC
cdr3_aa: CASSPPSGRGENYGYTF

v_call: TRBV7-3
j_call: TRBJ1-2
d_call: -
clone_size: few
cdr3_nt: TGTGCCAGCAGCCCATCCCCGGGCCTCTCCTATGGCTACACCTTC
cdr3_aa: CASSPSPGLSYGYTF

v_call: TRBV27
j_call: TRBJ2-7
d_call: TRBD2
clone_size: -
cdr3_nt: TGTGCCAGCAGTAAAGCCAAAACCCCAGGCGGACTAGCGGGAGAAACCTCCTACGAGCAGTACTTC
cdr3_aa: CASSKAKTPGGLAGETSYEQYF

v_call: TRBV6-6
j_call: TRBJ1-2
d_call: -
clone_size: once
cdr3_nt: TGTGCCAGCAGTTACGGCGCAGGGAGGGGCTACACCTTC
cdr3_aa: CASSYGAGRGYTF

v_call: TRBV5-1
j_call: TRBJ2-1
d_call: -
clone_size: once
cdr3_nt: TGCGCCAGCAGCCTCTCGGGGGGCCATGAGCAGTTCTTC
cdr3_aa: CASSLSGGHEQFF

v_call: TRBV5-1
j_call: TRBJ2-3
d_call: -
clone_size: once
cdr3_nt: TGCGCCAGCAGCCTTATCCAGGATACGCAGTATTTT
cdr3_aa: CASSLIQDTQYF

v_call: TRBV5-1
j_call: TRBJ2-5
d_call: -
clone_size: -
cdr3_nt: TGCGCCAGCAGCTTGGCCGCCGGATTCCAAGAGACCCAGTACTTC
cdr3_aa: CASSLAAGFQETQYF

v_call: TRBV5-1
j_call: TRBJ2-7
d_call: -
clone_size: -
cdr3_nt: TGCGCCAGCAGCTCGCATCCCTACGAGCAGTACTTC
cdr3_aa: CASSSHPYEQYF

v_call: TRBV7-3
j_call: TRBJ1-1
d_call: -
clone_size: -
cdr3_nt: TGTGCCAGCAGCTCCACCGGGACATTGAACACTGAAGCTTTCTTT
cdr3_aa: CASSSTGTLNTEAFF

v_call: TRBV18
j_call: TRBJ1-2
d_call: TRBD1
clone_size: -
cdr3_nt: TGTGCCAGCTCACCACGGCAGGGGGCGTATGGCTACACCTTC
cdr3_aa: CASSPRQGAYGYTF

v_call: TRBV4-1
j_call: TRBJ2-3
d_call: -
clone_size: -
cdr3_nt: TGCGCCAGCAGCCAAGTGGGCGTCGTTGCAGATACGCAGTATTTT
cdr3_aa: CASSQVGVVADTQYF

v_call: TRBV7-2
j_call: TRBJ2-3
d_call: -
clone_size: -
cdr3_nt: TGTGCCAGCAGTCACCCCTATAGCGGTTCCGGTAGCACAGATACGCAGTATTTT
cdr3_aa: CASSHPYSGSGSTDTQYF

v_call: TRBV7-3
j_call: TRBJ2-1
d_call: -
clone_size: -
cdr3_nt: TGTGCCAGCAGCCTAAGGGGAGAGCAGTTCTTC
cdr3_aa: CASSLRGEQFF

v_call: TRBV7-9
j_call: TRBJ2-2
d_call: -
clone_size: -
cdr3_nt: TGTGCCAGCCCCCTTAAGGGGGGTATGAACACCGGGGAGCTGTTTTTT
cdr3_aa: CASPLKGGMNTGELFF

v_call: TRBV6-5
j_call: TRBJ2-5
d_call: -
clone_size: -
cdr3_nt: TGTGCCAGCAGGAAAGCGAAAAAGGGGGAGACCCAGTACTTC
cdr3_aa: CASRKAKKGETQYF

v_call: TRBV5-1
j_call: TRBJ1-1
d_call: TRBD1
clone_size: -
cdr3_nt: TGCGCCAGCAGCACACAGGGGGTAGAGTCTGAAGCTTTCTTT
cdr3_aa: CASSTQGVESEAFF

v_call: TRBV21-1
j_call: TRBJ2-1
d_call: -
clone_size: -
cdr3_nt: TGTGCCAGCAGCAAAGCGAGACTAGTCTACAATGAGCAGTTCTTC
cdr3_aa: CASSKARLVYNEQFF

v_call: TRBV5-4
j_call: TRBJ2-1
d_call: TRBD2
clone_size: -
cdr3_nt: TGTGCCAGCAGCCCAGGACTAGCGGGAGCCAATGAGCAGTTCTTC
cdr3_aa: CASSPGLAGANEQFF

v_call: TRBV6-5
j_call: TRBJ2-7
d_call: TRBD2
clone_size: -
cdr3_nt: TGTGCCAGCAGCCACGGGGATAGCGGGAGGACCGAGCAGTACTTC
cdr3_aa: CASSHGDSGRTEQYF

v_call: TRBV7-2
j_call: TRBJ2-2
d_call: -
clone_size: -
cdr3_nt: TGTGCCAGCAGCTTAGCGTGGAACACCGGGGAGCTGTTTTTT
cdr3_aa: CASSLAWNTGELFF

v_call: TRBV5-6
j_call: TRBJ2-2
d_call: TRBD1
clone_size: -
cdr3_nt: TGTGCCAGCAGCTTACCGGGACAGGGGACGGTCGGCACCGGGGAGCTGTTTTTT
cdr3_aa: CASSLPGQGTVGTGELFF

v_call: TRBV28
j_call: TRBJ2-5
d_call: TRBD2
clone_size: -
cdr3_nt: TGTGCCAGCAGCCTTGGGAGGGAAGAGACCCAGTACTTC
cdr3_aa: CASSLGREETQYF

v_call: TRBV6-4
j_call: TRBJ2-5
d_call: -
clone_size: -
cdr3_nt: TGTGCCAGCAGTGACACCTGGGGCGGGTCGGAGACCCAGTACTTC
cdr3_aa: CASSDTWGGSETQYF

v_call: TRBV11-3
j_call: TRBJ1-6
d_call: TRBD1
clone_size: once
cdr3_nt: TGTGCCAGCAGCTTAAGGGGGGGACAGTCGAATTCACCCCTCCACTTT
cdr3_aa: CASSLRGGQSNSPLHF

v_call: TRBV15
j_call: TRBJ2-4
d_call: -
clone_size: -
cdr3_nt: TGTGCCACCAGCAGAGCCTTCCCCCCCGTTCAGTACTTC
cdr3_aa: CATSRAFPPVQYF

v_call: TRBV7-8
j_call: TRBJ1-4
d_call: -
clone_size: -
cdr3_nt: TGTGCCAGCAGCCCGGATGGGACGAGGGGTAATGAAAAACTGTTTTTT
cdr3_aa: CASSPDGTRGNEKLFF

v_call: TRBV6-1
j_call: TRBJ1-1
d_call: -
clone_size: -
cdr3_nt: TGTGCCAGCAGTGAACAGGCGGGCTTAACTGAAGCTTTCTTT
cdr3_aa: CASSEQAGLTEAFF

v_call: TRBV6-5
j_call: TRBJ2-1
d_call: -
clone_size: -
cdr3_nt: TGTGCCAGCAGATATGAGGGACGGGACGACAATGAGCAGTTCTTC
cdr3_aa: CASRYEGRDDNEQFF

v_call: TRBV9
j_call: TRBJ2-7
d_call: TRBD1
clone_size: few
cdr3_nt: TGTGCCAGCAGCCAGGGGACAGGGTTCGACGAGCAGTACTTC
cdr3_aa: CASSQGTGFDEQYF

v_call: TRBV5-1
j_call: TRBJ2-7
d_call: TRBD2
clone_size: -
cdr3_nt: TGCGCCAGCAGCTTGAGTGGTATGACTAGCAACCACGAGCAGTACTTC
cdr3_aa: CASSLSGMTSNHEQYF

v_call: TRBV5-4
j_call: TRBJ2-5
d_call: TRBD2
clone_size: once
cdr3_nt: TGTGCCAGCAGCACCGGGACTAGCGCTCGACAAGAGACCCAGTACTTC
cdr3_aa: CASSTGTSARQETQYF

v_call: TRBV9
j_call: TRBJ2-7
d_call: -
clone_size: few
cdr3_nt: TGTGCCAGCAGCGTAGGGCATAAGGAGTACGAGCAGTACTTC
cdr3_aa: CASSVGHKEYEQYF

v_call: TRBV4-1
j_call: TRBJ1-1
d_call: -
clone_size: -
cdr3_nt: TGCGCCAGCAGCCAAGGGGGGGGCCGTGTCACTGAAGCTTTCTTT
cdr3_aa: CASSQGGGRVTEAFF

v_call: TRBV28
j_call: TRBJ1-6
d_call: -
clone_size: -
cdr3_nt: TGTGCCAGCAGTTTTCTAGGGACTTCACCCCTCCACTTT
cdr3_aa: CASSFLGTSPLHF

v_call: TRBV15
j_call: TRBJ2-3
d_call: -
clone_size: -
cdr3_nt: TGTGCCACCAGCAGAGAGGATGGGTTTAGCAGCACAGATACGCAGTATTTT
cdr3_aa: CATSREDGFSSTDTQYF

v_call: TRBV5-6
j_call: TRBJ1-2
d_call: TRBD1
clone_size: -
cdr3_nt: TGTGCCAGCAGCCTCGACAGGGCGCTCTATGGCTACACCTTC
cdr3_aa: CASSLDRALYGYTF

v_call: TRBV5-1
j_call: TRBJ2-7
d_call: TRBD2
clone_size: -
cdr3_nt: TGCGCCAGCAGCTTGGTACTAGCGGGAGATCGCGAGCAGTACTTC
cdr3_aa: CASSLVLAGDREQYF